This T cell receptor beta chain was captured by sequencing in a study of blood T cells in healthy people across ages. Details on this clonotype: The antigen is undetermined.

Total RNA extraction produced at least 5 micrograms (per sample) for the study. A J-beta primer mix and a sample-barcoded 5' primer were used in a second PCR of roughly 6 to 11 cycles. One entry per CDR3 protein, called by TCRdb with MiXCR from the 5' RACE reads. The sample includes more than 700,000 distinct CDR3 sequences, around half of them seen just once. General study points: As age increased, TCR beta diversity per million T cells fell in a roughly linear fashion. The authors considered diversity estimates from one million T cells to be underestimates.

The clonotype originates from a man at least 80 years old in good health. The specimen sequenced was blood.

The CDR3 spells CASSLVGQRGYTF. As DNA, the CDR3 is TGCGCCAGCAGCTTGGTCGGGCAGAGGGGCTACACCTTC. V usage is TRBV5-1 and J usage is TRBJ1-2; D remains ambiguous. V was pared by 0 bases and J by 8 bases, with 11 bases between. This CDR3 contains 13 residues. CDR1 and CDR2 from the germline V gene are SGHRS and YFSETQ.